The source of this T cell receptor (beta chain) is a study of T cells in localized non-small cell lung cancer. Notes on the study in general: Uninvolved adjacent lung had the highest recorded T cell clonality, with tumor below it. Appearing in adjacent lung were a median about 50 of the top 100 tumor clones.

Data came from immunoSEQ multiplex PCR; TCRdb stores just in-frame clones and leaves some out. Of around 78,000 clones listed, 70% to 90% are singletons. A word on this clone: Its matching antigen is unknown.

Trimming pared 8 bases from V and 2 bases from J, leaving 6 bases between. Germline loops: CDR1 LGHNT, CDR2 FRNRAP. The CDR3 totals 11 residues. This TCR came from a woman aged 35 to 75 with stage I squamous cell lung carcinoma. This chain connects TRBV12-5 to TRBJ1-1; D gene uncertain. Sequencing was performed on peripheral blood, taken before any cancer treatment. Here the CDR3 reads CASQANTEAFF. For the CDR3, the DNA is TGTGCTAGTCAAGCAAACACTGAAGCTTTCTTT.